The next 23 T cell receptor beta chains were all read from a single sample in a study of CD8 T cells in Susac syndrome. Random hexamers were used to reverse transcribe the RNA input (roughly 0.5 to 1 ug). TCRdb re-called the immunoSEQ multiplex PCR reads with MiXCR, one entry per CDR3 protein. The sample lists a few hundred thousand distinct CDR3 sequences, more than 70% occurring once. Sequenced material: CD8+ T cells from PBMCs. These receptor sequences come from a human donor with multiple sclerosis.

V and J are TRBV2 and TRBJ2-7, with D tentatively TRBD1 (5 bases). The CDR3 is 17 amino acids. Germline values: CDR1 SNHLY, CDR2 FYNNEI. V gave up 6 bases and J gave up 1 base, with 22 bases separating them. The CDR3 DNA reads as TGTGCCAGCAGGGAAAGAAACATGGGCAAGGGGTCCTACGAGCAGTACTTC. Its translation: CASRERNMGKGSYEQYF.

V gene TRBV19 combines with J gene TRBJ2-2, with TRBD2 as a possible D gene (6 bases). With 5 bases removed from V and 3 bases from J, the gap between germline ends came to 22 bases. The CDR3 contains 18 residues. Germline loops: CDR1 LNHDA, CDR2 SQIVND (reference sequence). For the CDR3, the DNA is TGTGCCAGTAGTCCGACTTCATTTGGGACTGACTACACCGGGGAGCTGTTTTTT. It encodes CASSPTSFGTDYTGELFF.

The chain couples TRBV11-1 to TRBJ1-1; D not certain. CDR1 is SGHAT and CDR2 is FQDESV in the germline V gene (reference sequence). This CDR3 is built from 15 residues. Trimming removed 7 bases at V and 1 base at J, with 16 bases between. As DNA, the CDR3 is TGTGCCAGCACCATAAGAGGAGGGCCGAACACTGAAGCTTTCTTT. It translates to CASTIRGGPNTEAFF.

The rearrangement links TRBV15 to TRBJ1-1, with D maybe TRBD1 (6 bases). V lost 3 bases and J 2 bases, leaving 16 bases between the germline ends. The CDR3 is 16 residues long. The germline CDR1 and CDR2 sequences are LNHNV and YYDKDF (reference sequence). The CDR3 sequence: CATSSPILGGNTEAFF. DNA for the CDR3: TGTGCCACCAGCAGCCCGATACTGGGGGGCAACACTGAAGCTTTCTTT.

The V and J genes are TRBV7-9 and TRBJ1-2; D is ambiguous. The V and J ends lost 6 bases and 2 bases respectively, with 10 bases between them. The CDR3 loop spans 13 amino acids. The germline gives CDR1 SEHNR, CDR2 FQNEAQ (reference sequence). CDR3 sequence (DNA): TGTGCCAGCAGTCGGACGGACAACTATGGCTACACCTTC. Amino acid sequence: CASSRTDNYGYTF.

V is TRBV6-1 and J is TRBJ2-7, with D possibly TRBD1 on 5 matching bases. The CDR3 loop spans 15 amino acids. Germline CDR1 reads MNHNS; CDR2 reads SASEGT. Trimming took 1 base from V and 4 from J, leaving 14 bases between them. The DNA of the CDR3 is TGTGCCAGCAGTGAAGAGTCAGGGTTCTTTTACGAGCAGTACTTC. Translated, it gives CASSEESGFFYEQYF.

The genes are TRBV29-1 and TRBJ2-4; D could derive from TRBD1 or TRBD2 (5 bases each). CDR1 is SQVTM and CDR2 is ANQGSEA in the germline V gene. V was pared by 7 bases and J by 0 bases, with 16 bases between. This CDR3 comprises 15 residues. The CDR3 nucleotides are TGCAGCGCATATTCCGGGACCGAAGCCAAAAACATTCAGTACTTC. This gives the protein CSAYSGTEAKNIQYF. Drawing the rest from reference TRBV29-1 and TRBJ2-4, the complete variable domain is SAVISQKPSRDICQRGTSLTIQCQVDSQVTMMFWYRQQPGQSLTLIATANQGSEATYESGFVIDKFPISRPNLTFSTLTVSNMSPEDSSIYLCSAYSGTEAKNIQYFGAGTRLSVL.

The J gene is TRBJ1-4, the V gene TRBV6-1; the D gene is possibly TRBD1 (5 bases). The CDR3 length is 14 residues. V lost 8 bases and J lost 2, with 12 bases in between. CDR1 and CDR2 (germline): MNHNS, SASEGT. Here the CDR3 reads CASARGTTNEKLFF. The CDR3 coding sequence is TGTGCCAGCGCCCGCGGGACCACTAATGAAAAACTGTTTTTT.

The gene calls are TRBV7-3 and TRBJ2-7, with D tentatively TRBD1 (5 bases). This CDR3 comprises 14 residues. Per germline, CDR1 SGHTA and CDR2 FQGTGA. V lost 0 bases and J 2 bases, leaving 8 bases between the germline ends. CDR3 bases: TGTGCCAGCAGCTTAACGGGGCAAGCCTACGAGCAGTACTTC. Amino acids: CASSLTGQAYEQYF.

The chain recombines TRBV27 with TRBJ1-2; 8 bases line up with TRBD1. J gave up 3 bases and V 5 bases, and 8 bases lay outside the gene matches. The CDR3 loop spans 15 amino acids. The germline V gene has CDR1 MNHEY and CDR2 SMNVEV (reference sequence). As DNA, the CDR3 is TGTGCCAGCAGTCCCGGACAGGGACCTGACTATGGCTACACCTTC. Translation gives CASSPGQGPDYGYTF.

CDR3 residues: CASSYWPQGDTEAFF. The CDR3 nucleotides read TGTGCCAGCAGTTATTGGCCCCAGGGAGACACTGAAGCTTTCTTT. The V gene is TRBV6-2 or TRBV6-3, the J gene TRBJ1-1, with D perhaps TRBD1 (5 bases). CDR1 and CDR2 (germline): MNHEY, SVGEGT. V lost 3 bases and J lost 3, with 14 bases in between. The CDR3 totals 15 residues.

This sequence joins TRBV7-9 and TRBJ2-3; D gene uncertain. The CDR3 is 11 residues long. Trimming took 5 bases from V and 7 from J, leaving 7 bases between them. Per germline, CDR1 SEHNR and CDR2 FQNEAQ (reference sequence). The chain's CDR3 is CASSLVNTQYF. CDR3 coding DNA: TGTGCCAGCAGCCTGGTCAATACGCAGTATTTT.

This chain links TRBV2 with TRBJ2-7; TRBD2 might be the D (6 bases). The CDR3 is 15 amino acids. Per the germline V gene, CDR1 is SNHLY and CDR2 is FYNNEI. V gave up 4 bases and J gave up 6 bases, with 19 bases separating them. This CDR3 is CASSAPGATGREQYF. The CDR3 region has the DNA TGTGCCAGCAGTGCTCCGGGAGCAACCGGTCGCGAGCAGTACTTC.

The chain couples TRBV24-1 to TRBJ2-1; TRBD2 might be the D (5 bases). The germline V and J ends were trimmed by 6 bases and 8 bases, with 10 bases remaining between them. The CDR3 spans 12 residues. Germline values: CDR1 KGHDR, CDR2 SFDVKD. CDR3 DNA: TGTGCCACCAGTCAGTGGGGAGATGAGCAGTTCTTC. It yields the protein CATSQWGDEQFF.

The rearrangement links TRBV7-9 to TRBJ2-7; D unclear. Germline V lookup: CDR1 SEHNR, CDR2 FQNEAQ (reference sequence). The germline V and J ends were trimmed by 4 bases and 5 bases, with 15 bases remaining between them. The CDR3 totals 14 residues. CDR3 region: CASSSPYPRNEQYF. In nucleotides, the CDR3 is TGTGCCAGCAGCTCCCCGTACCCGAGGAACGAGCAGTACTTC.

This chain uses TRBV20-1 with TRBJ2-2; unclear D gene. Trimming pared 8 bases from V and 4 bases from J, leaving 11 bases between. CDR3 size: 12 residues. The germline gives CDR1 DFQATT, CDR2 SNEGSKA (reference sequence). CDR3 region: CSMVKLTGELFF. As DNA, the CDR3 is TGCAGTATGGTAAAGCTCACCGGGGAGCTGTTTTTT.

This chain connects TRBV5-5 to TRBJ1-6; 7 nucleotides align to TRBD1. Looked up from germline, CDR1 is SGHKS and CDR2 is YYEKEE (reference sequence). The trim removed 3 bases at V and 8 bases at J, leaving 8 bases unmatched. The CDR3 is made up of 15 amino acids. For the CDR3, the DNA is TGTGCCAGCAGCTCCGTCCGGGACAGCTATTCACCCCTCCACTTT. It is translated as CASSSVRDSYSPLHF.

This sequence joins TRBV5-1 and TRBJ2-1, with 9 positions matching TRBD2. Unmatched junction bases numbered 10, after V lost 6 bases and J lost 6 bases. The CDR3 covers 15 residues. CDR1 is SGHRS, CDR2 YFSETQ, per germline. Written as DNA, the CDR3 is TGCGCCAGCAATCTCCGGCGGGAGGGCCGCAATGAGCAGTTCTTC. It codes for CASNLRREGRNEQFF.

This clonotype was seen only a few times. CDR3 protein: CAWSPEGQGYEQYF. The CDR3 DNA is TGTGCCTGGAGTCCCGAGGGACAGGGCTACGAGCAGTACTTC. The rearrangement uses TRBV30 and TRBJ2-7; 9 nucleotides match TRBD1. Germline V CDR1 and CDR2: GTSNPN, SVGIG (reference sequence). V gave up 2 bases and J gave up 3 bases; unmatched junction bases: 5. The CDR3 covers 14 residues. The variable domain in full, completed from reference TRBV30 and TRBJ2-7, reads SQTIHQWPATLVQPVGSPLSLECTVEGTSNPNLYWYRQAAGRGLQLLFYSVGIGQISSEVPQNLSASRPQDRQFILSSKKLLLSDSGFYLCAWSPEGQGYEQYFGPGTRLTVT.

Here the CDR3 DNA reads TGTGCCAGCAGCGCTACTAGCGGGAGTAATGAGCAGTTCTTC. Its translation is CASSATSGSNEQFF. The V and J genes are TRBV9 and TRBJ2-1, with TRBD2 matching over 11 bases. Germline V gene data show CDR1 as SGDLS and CDR2 as YYNGEE. The CDR3 length is 14 residues. Unmatched junction bases numbered 3, after V lost 3 bases and J lost 7 bases.

DNA of the CDR3: TGCAGTGCTAGAGTTCGGGACAGGGGTTTTCGCGGCTACACCTTC. Translated, it gives CSARVRDRGFRGYTF. The chain is built from TRBV20-1 and TRBJ1-2; 10 bases are shared with TRBD1. This CDR3 contains 15 residues. With V trimmed by 1 base and J by 8 bases, 10 bases remained unmatched. Germline CDR1 DFQATT, CDR2 SNEGSKA (reference sequence).

The chain's CDR3 is CASSFGSHYGYTF. CDR3 coding DNA: TGTGCCAGCAGTTTCGGCAGTCACTATGGCTACACCTTC. The rearrangement uses TRBV27 and TRBJ1-2; D call uncertain. This CDR3 is 13 amino acids long. V lost 3 bases, J lost 3 bases, and 8 bases lay in between. Looked up from germline, CDR1 is MNHEY and CDR2 is SMNVEV (reference sequence).

The chain recombines TRBV7-6 with TRBJ1-1; TRBD1 matches at 9 bases. Per germline, CDR1 SGHVS and CDR2 FNYEAQ. The CDR3 loop spans 16 amino acids. The J segment lost 6 bases and the V segment lost 0 bases, leaving 8 bases of the junction unmatched. In DNA form, the CDR3 reads TGTGCCAGCAGCTTAGCAAGCGACAGGGGGAAGGCTGAAGCTTTCTTT. It is translated as CASSLASDRGKAEAFF.